This TCR beta chain derives from a study of blood T cell repertoires in COVID-19. In the authors' workflow: From reference gene primer amplification, estimates of nucleated cell counts were derived. TCRdb keeps only in-frame clones here, not all; method: immunoSEQ multiplex PCR. V and J calls plus clone size are reproduced from that table; the DNA served to infer D and trimming. Among roughly 200,000 clones listed, approximately 86% were seen once. V was pared by 3 bases and J by 9 bases, with 20 bases of the junction left unmatched. Germline assignment: CDR1 SGHKS and CDR2 YYEKEE (reference sequence). The CDR3 is 18 amino acids.

V usage is TRBV5-5 and J usage is TRBJ2-2, with 7 bases fitting TRBD1. Sample: PBMCs or T cells enriched from blood (not recorded which). This sequence originates from a woman aged 25 to 45 who had been exposed to COVID-19. CDR3 residues: CASSYPQGFRGKIRELFF. The CDR3 coding sequence is TGTGCCAGCAGCTATCCACAGGGGTTTCGAGGGAAGATCCGGGAGCTGTTTTTT. Using reference TRBV5-5 and TRBJ2-2 for the parts outside the CDR3, the full variable domain is DAGVTQSPTHLIKTRGQQVTLRCSPISGHKSVSWYQQVLGQGPQFIFQYYEKEERGRGNFPDRFSARQFPNYSSELNVNALLLGDSALYLCASSYPQGFRGKIRELFFGEGSRLTVL.